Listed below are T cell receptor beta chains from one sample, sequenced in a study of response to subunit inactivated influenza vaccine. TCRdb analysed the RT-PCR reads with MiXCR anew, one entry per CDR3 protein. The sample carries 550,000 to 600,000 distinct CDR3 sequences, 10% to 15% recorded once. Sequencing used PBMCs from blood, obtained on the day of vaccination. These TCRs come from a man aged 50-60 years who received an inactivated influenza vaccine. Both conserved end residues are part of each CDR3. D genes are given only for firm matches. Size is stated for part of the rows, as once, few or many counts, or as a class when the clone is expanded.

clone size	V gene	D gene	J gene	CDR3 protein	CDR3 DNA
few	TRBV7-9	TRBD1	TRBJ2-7	CASSLGTGFFYEQYF	TGTGCCAGCAGCCTAGGGACAGGGTTTTTCTACGAGCAGTACTTC
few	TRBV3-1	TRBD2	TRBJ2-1	CASAIAGEQFF	TGTGCCAGCGCAATAGCGGGGGAGCAGTTCTTC
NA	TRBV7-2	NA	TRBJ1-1	CASSLGAGLEAFF	TGTGCCAGCAGCTTAGGAGCGGGGCTTGAAGCTTTCTTT
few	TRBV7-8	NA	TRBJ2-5	CASSLRSLGGQETQYF	TGTGCCAGCAGCTTAAGGAGCCTGGGGGGCCAAGAGACCCAGTACTTC
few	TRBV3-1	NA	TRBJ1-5	CASSHQGGNQPQHF	TGTGCCAGCAGCCATCAGGGTGGCAATCAGCCCCAGCATTTT
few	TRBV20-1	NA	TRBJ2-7	CSAWRSYEQYF	TGCAGTGCTTGGAGAAGCTACGAGCAGTACTTC
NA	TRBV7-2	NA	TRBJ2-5	CASSFQGGQETQYF	TGTGCCAGCAGCTTTCAGGGGGGCCAAGAGACCCAGTACTTC
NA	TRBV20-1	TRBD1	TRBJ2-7	CSATEQGAAYEQYF	TGCAGTGCTACTGAACAGGGGGCTGCCTACGAGCAGTACTTC
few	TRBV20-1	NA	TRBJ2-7	CSAESSYEQYF	TGCAGTGCGGAGAGCTCCTACGAGCAGTACTTC
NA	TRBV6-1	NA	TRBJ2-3	CASSALRWERATQYF	TGTGCCAGCAGTGCCTTAAGATGGGAGAGGGCTACGCAGTATTTT
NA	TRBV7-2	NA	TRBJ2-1	CASSLARDYNEQFF	TGTGCCAGCAGCTTAGCCAGGGATTACAATGAGCAGTTCTTC
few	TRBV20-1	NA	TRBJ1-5	CSASSYYSNQPQHF	TGCAGTGCTAGTTCGTACTATAGCAATCAGCCCCAGCATTTT
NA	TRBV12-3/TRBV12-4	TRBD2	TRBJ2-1	CASRLGAGGTYNEQFF	TGTGCCAGCAGATTAGGAGCGGGGGGCACCTACAATGAGCAGTTCTTC
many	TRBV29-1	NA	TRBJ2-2	CSVGDTGELFF	TGCAGCGTTGGTGATACCGGGGAGCTGTTTTTT
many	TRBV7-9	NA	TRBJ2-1	CASSLDIGLNEQFF	TGTGCCAGCAGCTTAGATATAGGGCTGAATGAGCAGTTCTTC
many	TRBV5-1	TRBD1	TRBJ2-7	CASSPDRAYEQYF	TGTGCCAGCAGCCCCGACAGGGCCTACGAGCAGTACTTC
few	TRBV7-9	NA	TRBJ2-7	CASSPGPIYEQYF	TGTGCCAGCAGCCCAGGACCGATCTACGAGCAGTACTTC
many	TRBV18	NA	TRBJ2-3	CASSPTQSTDTQYF	TGTGCCAGCTCACCAACACAGTCCACAGATACGCAGTATTTT
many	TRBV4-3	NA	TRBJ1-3	CASSQEARGGNTIYF	TGCGCCAGCAGCCAAGAGGCAAGGGGTGGAAACACCATATATTTT
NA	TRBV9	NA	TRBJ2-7	CASSKRQAAYEQYF	TGTGCCAGCAGCAAAAGACAGGCCGCCTACGAGCAGTACTTC
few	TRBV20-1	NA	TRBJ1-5	CSATGQGQPQHF	TGCAGTGCTACCGGTCAGGGGCAGCCCCAGCATTTT
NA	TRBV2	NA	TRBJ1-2	CASSAGQWGYTF	TGTGCCAGCAGCGCAGGACAGTGGGGCTACACCTTC
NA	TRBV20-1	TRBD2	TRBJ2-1	CCARDRGAGGPAEQFF	TGCTGTGCTAGAGATCGAGGAGCGGGAGGGCCGGCTGAGCAGTTCTTC
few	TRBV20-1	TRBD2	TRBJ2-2	CSAREGLAGELFF	TGCAGTGCTAGAGAGGGACTAGCTGGGGAGCTGTTTTTT
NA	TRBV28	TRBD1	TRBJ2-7	CASSLANKGQGYEQYF	TGTGCCAGCAGTCTCGCGAACAAAGGACAGGGCTACGAGCAGTACTTC
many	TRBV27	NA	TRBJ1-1	CASRLGQTYTEAFF	TGTGCCAGCAGACTCGGACAGACCTACACTGAAGCTTTCTTT
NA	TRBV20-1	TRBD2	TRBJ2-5	CSASRASGRRQETQYF	TGCAGTGCTAGCCGGGCTAGCGGGAGGCGACAAGAGACCCAGTACTTC
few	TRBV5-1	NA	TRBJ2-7	CASRAPGGHEQYF	TGCGCCAGCAGAGCGCCTGGGGGGCATGAGCAGTACTTC
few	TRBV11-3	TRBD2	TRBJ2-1	CASSQSRRGSYNEQFF	TGTGCCAGCAGCCAGTCCCGGCGGGGGTCCTACAATGAGCAGTTCTTC
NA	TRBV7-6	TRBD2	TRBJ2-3	CASSLDAGGSNTQYF	TGTGCCAGCAGCTTAGACGCGGGAGGATCCAATACGCAGTATTTT
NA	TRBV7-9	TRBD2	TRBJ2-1	CASSLVAGLVPEQFF	TGTGCCAGCAGCTTAGTAGCGGGACTAGTCCCCGAGCAGTTCTTC
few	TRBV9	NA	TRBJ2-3	CASSGGRAYTDTQYF	TGTGCCAGCAGCGGGGGTCGGGCTTATACAGATACGCAGTATTTT
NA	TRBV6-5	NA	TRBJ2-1	CASSYSSDYNEQFF	TGTGCCAGCAGTTACTCGTCGGATTACAATGAGCAGTTCTTC
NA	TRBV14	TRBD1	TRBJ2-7	CASSQGGYWTGGHEQYF	TGTGCCAGCAGCCAAGGCGGTTATTGGACAGGGGGTCACGAGCAGTACTTC
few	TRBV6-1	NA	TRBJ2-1	CASQRVYLYNEQFF	TGTGCCAGCCAAAGAGTGTACCTTTACAATGAGCAGTTCTTC
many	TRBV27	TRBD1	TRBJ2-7	CASSLTVEGAEQYF	TGTGCCAGCAGTTTAACCGTTGAGGGGGCCGAGCAGTACTTC
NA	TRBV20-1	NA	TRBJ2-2	CSATPLESVTGELFF	TGCAGTGCTACCCCCTTAGAGAGTGTCACCGGGGAGCTGTTTTTT
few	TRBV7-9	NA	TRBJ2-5	CASSLRANQETQYF	TGTGCCAGCAGCCTCCGGGCTAACCAAGAGACCCAGTACTTC
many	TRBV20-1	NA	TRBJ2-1	CSARRLIEQFF	TGCAGTGCTAGACGGCTTATTGAGCAGTTCTTC
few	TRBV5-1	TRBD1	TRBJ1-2	CASSFLAGGANGYTF	TGCGCCAGCAGCTTTCTCGCAGGGGGCGCGAACGGCTACACCTTC
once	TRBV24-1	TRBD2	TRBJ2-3	CATSDRGLAGANTQYF	TGTGCCACCAGTGATCGGGGACTAGCGGGAGCAAATACGCAGTATTTT
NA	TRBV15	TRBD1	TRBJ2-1	CATSRGDRGNEQFF	TGTGCCACCAGCAGAGGAGACAGGGGGAATGAGCAGTTCTTC
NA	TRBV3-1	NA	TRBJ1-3	CASSLGQYTGNTIYF	TGTGCCAGCAGCCTGGGCCAGTATACTGGAAACACCATATATTTT
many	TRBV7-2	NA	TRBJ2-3	CASSLDVTQYF	TGTGCCAGCAGCTTAGACGTAACGCAGTATTTT
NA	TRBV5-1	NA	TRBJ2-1	CASSSGTLGNSYNEQFF	TGCGCCAGCAGCTCCGGGACTCTTGGGAACTCCTACAATGAGCAGTTCTTC
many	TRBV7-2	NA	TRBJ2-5	CASATVRGIQETQYF	TGTGCCAGCGCCACTGTCAGAGGAATACAAGAGACCCAGTACTTC
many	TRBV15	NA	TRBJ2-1	CATSRDDWPPYNEQFF	TGTGCCACCAGCAGAGACGACTGGCCTCCCTACAATGAGCAGTTCTTC
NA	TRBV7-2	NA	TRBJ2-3	CASSLQLVWSRDTQYF	TGTGCCAGCAGCTTACAACTAGTTTGGAGTAGGGATACGCAGTATTTT
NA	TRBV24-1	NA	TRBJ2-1	CATRRGPLDEQFF	TGTGCCACCAGGCGGGGGCCTCTCGATGAGCAGTTCTTC
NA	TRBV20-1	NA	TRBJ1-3	CSARDSAVSGNTIYF	TGCAGTGCTAGAGATAGTGCAGTCTCTGGAAACACCATATATTTT